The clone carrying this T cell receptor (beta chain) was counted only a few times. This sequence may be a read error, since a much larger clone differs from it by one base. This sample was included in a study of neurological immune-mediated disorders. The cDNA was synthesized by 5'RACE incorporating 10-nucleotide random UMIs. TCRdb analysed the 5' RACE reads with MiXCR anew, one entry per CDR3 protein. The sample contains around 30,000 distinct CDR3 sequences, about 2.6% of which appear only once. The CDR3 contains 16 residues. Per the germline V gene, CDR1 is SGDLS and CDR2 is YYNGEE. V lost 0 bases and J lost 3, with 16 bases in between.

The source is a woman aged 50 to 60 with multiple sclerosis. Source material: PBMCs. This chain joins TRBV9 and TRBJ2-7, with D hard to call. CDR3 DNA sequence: TGTGCCAGCAGCGTAGGAGTACTCGGAAAGCTCTACGAGCAGTACTTC. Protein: CASSVGVLGKLYEQYF.